One sample yielded the 11 T cell receptor beta chains listed below, sequenced in a study of response to subunit inactivated influenza vaccine. TCRdb analysed the RT-PCR reads with MiXCR anew, one entry per CDR3 protein. The sample lists approximately 490,000 distinct CDR3 sequences, 7.2% occurring once. This sample comprised PBMCs from blood, obtained less than 25 months after vaccination. Receptor source: a man in his fifties or sixties who received an inactivated influenza vaccine.

The CDR3 protein is CASTPRFLANQQYF. The CDR3 nucleotides read TGTGCCAGTACCCCTCGATTCCTGGCTAACCAGCAGTACTTC. V gene TRBV12-3 or TRBV12-4 combines with J gene TRBJ2-7; D unresolved. This CDR3 is built from 14 residues. V lost 9 bases and J lost 8, with 23 bases in between.

A few counts support this clonotype. V and J are TRBV6-2 or TRBV6-3 and TRBJ2-7; D not resolved. This CDR3 has 12 amino acids. V dropped 8 bases and J dropped 1 base, with 9 bases sitting between them. The germline V gene encodes CDR1 MNHEY and CDR2 SVGEGT. CDR3 nucleotides: TGTGCCAGCGAGGCACCATCCTACGAGCAGTACTTC. Residues: CASEAPSYEQYF.

In its sample, this clonotype was seen a few times. The chain recombines TRBV12-3 or TRBV12-4 with TRBJ2-2; D ambiguous. V gave up 6 bases and J gave up 0 bases, with 11 bases separating them. This CDR3 is built from 15 residues. CDR3 in DNA: TGTGCCAGCAGCATCCGGACGACGAACACCGGGGAGCTGTTTTTT. Translation: CASSIRTTNTGELFF.

This clonotype was counted many times. J is TRBJ1-6 and V is TRBV7-2; D uncertain. CDR1 is SGHTA, CDR2 FQGNSA, per germline. This CDR3 spans 14 amino acids. V was shortened by 2 bases and J by 5 bases, with 7 bases between the two germline ends. CDR3 nucleotides: TGTGCCAGCAGCTTAAGGCAGGATAATTCACCCCTCCACTTT. Protein product: CASSLRQDNSPLHF.

At least ten counts were recorded for this clonotype. The chain recombines TRBV7-2 with TRBJ1-3; no firm D call. Trimming took off 6 bases at V and 2 bases at J, with 14 bases between the two ends. The CDR3 sequence is 15 residues long. The germline CDR1 and CDR2 sequences are SGHTA and FQGNSA. Here the CDR3 reads CASSINFGTGNTIYF. The CDR3 DNA follows: TGTGCCAGCAGTATAAACTTCGGGACTGGAAACACCATATATTTT.

This clonotype came up a few times. The gene calls are TRBV18 and TRBJ1-1; possibly TRBD1 for D (5 bases). Trimming removed 0 bases at V and 9 bases at J, with 17 bases between. Germline CDR1 and CDR2: KGHSH and LQKENI. The CDR3 length is 15 residues. In DNA form, the CDR3 reads TGTGCCAGCTCACCACCTTCCGTGGGGCACTTGAAAGCTTTCTTT. It encodes CASSPPSVGHLKAFF. The whole variable domain, remainder taken from reference TRBV18 and TRBJ1-1, is NAGVMQNPRHLVRRRGQEARLRCSPMKGHSHVYWYRQLPEEGLKFMVYLQKENIIDESGMPKERFSAEFPKEGPSILRIQQVVRGDSAAYFCASSPPSVGHLKAFFGQGTRLTVV.

This clonotype was detected ten times or more. The gene calls are TRBV12-3 or TRBV12-4 and TRBJ1-3; D perhaps matches TRBD1 (5 bases). CDR3 size: 15 residues. The V gene lost 6 bases and the J gene lost 3 bases, with 15 bases spanning the gap. The CDR3 region has the DNA TGTGCCAGCAGCCTAGGGGTTTCTGATGGAAACACCATATATTTT. Its protein product is CASSLGVSDGNTIYF.

This clonotype was seen many times. The V and J genes are TRBV5-1 and TRBJ1-6; 7 nucleotides match TRBD1. CDR1 and CDR2 (germline): SGHRS, YFSETQ. J was trimmed by 3 bases and V by 3 bases; bases with no gene match: 3. The CDR3 extends over 15 amino acids. CDR3 sequence: CASSSGDSYNSPLHF. The CDR3 DNA reads as TGCGCCAGCAGCTCGGGGGACAGCTATAATTCACCCCTCCACTTT.

The V gene is TRBV12-3 or TRBV12-4, the J gene TRBJ1-2; D unresolved. CDR3 length: 13 amino acids. The germline V and J ends were trimmed by 4 bases and 14 bases, with 20 bases remaining between them. CDR3 coding DNA: TGTGCCAGCAGTTCAAGAATCCCGACGGAACGTACCTTC. Protein product: CASSSRIPTERTF.

This clonotype was counted at least ten times. The chain recombines TRBV5-1 with TRBJ1-1; D is perhaps TRBD1 (6 bases). The germline gives CDR1 SGHRS, CDR2 YFSETQ. The CDR3 has 13 amino acids. Trimming stripped 3 bases from V and 3 bases from J, with 9 bases between. CDR3 in amino acids: CASSSDRYTEAFF. The CDR3, as DNA: TGCGCCAGCAGCTCCGACAGGTACACTGAAGCTTTCTTT.

This clonotype was counted ten times or more. This chain connects TRBV6-5 to TRBJ2-2; the D is unclear. The CDR3 is made up of 12 amino acids. Looked up from germline, CDR1 is MNHEY and CDR2 is SVGAGI. Trimming took 1 base from V and 8 from J, leaving 5 bases between them. CDR3 DNA sequence: TGTGCCAGCAGTTACTTTTCGGGGGAGCTGTTTTTT. Encoded protein: CASSYFSGELFF.